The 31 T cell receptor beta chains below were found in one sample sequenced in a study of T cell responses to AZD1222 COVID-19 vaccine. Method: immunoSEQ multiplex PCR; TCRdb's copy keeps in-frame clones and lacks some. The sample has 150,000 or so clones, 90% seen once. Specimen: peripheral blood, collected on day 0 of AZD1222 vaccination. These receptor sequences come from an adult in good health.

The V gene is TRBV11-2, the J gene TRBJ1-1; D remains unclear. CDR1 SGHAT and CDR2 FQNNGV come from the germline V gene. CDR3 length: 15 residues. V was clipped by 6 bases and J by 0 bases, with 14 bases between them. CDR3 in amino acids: CASSYVPGMNTEAFF. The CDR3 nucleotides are TGTGCCAGCAGTTACGTTCCGGGCATGAACACTGAAGCTTTCTTT.

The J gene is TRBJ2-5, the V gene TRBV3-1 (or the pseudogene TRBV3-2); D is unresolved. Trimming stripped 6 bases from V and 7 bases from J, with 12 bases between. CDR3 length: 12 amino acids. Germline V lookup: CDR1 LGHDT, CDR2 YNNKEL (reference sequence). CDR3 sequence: CASSLLSGTQYF. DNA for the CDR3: TGTGCCAGCAGTCTCCTCTCTGGGACCCAGTACTTC.

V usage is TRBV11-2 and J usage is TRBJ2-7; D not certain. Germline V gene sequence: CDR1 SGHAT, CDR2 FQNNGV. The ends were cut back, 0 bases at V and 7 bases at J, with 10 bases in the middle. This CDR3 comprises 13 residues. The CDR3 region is CASSLDLRREQYF. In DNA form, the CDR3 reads TGTGCCAGCAGCTTAGATCTCAGGCGGGAGCAGTACTTC.

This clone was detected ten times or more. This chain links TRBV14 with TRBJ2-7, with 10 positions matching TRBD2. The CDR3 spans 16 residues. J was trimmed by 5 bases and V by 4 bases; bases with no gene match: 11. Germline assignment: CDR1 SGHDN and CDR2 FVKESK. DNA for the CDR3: TGTGCCAGCAGCCGATTTAGCGGGGGGCTTCGCCACGAGCAGTACTTC. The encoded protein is CASSRFSGGLRHEQYF.

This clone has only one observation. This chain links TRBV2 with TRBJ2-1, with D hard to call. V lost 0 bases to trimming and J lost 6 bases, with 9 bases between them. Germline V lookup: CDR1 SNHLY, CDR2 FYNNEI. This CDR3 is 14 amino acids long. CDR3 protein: CASSEALGSNEQFF. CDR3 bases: TGTGCCAGCAGTGAAGCGTTAGGTTCCAATGAGCAGTTCTTC.

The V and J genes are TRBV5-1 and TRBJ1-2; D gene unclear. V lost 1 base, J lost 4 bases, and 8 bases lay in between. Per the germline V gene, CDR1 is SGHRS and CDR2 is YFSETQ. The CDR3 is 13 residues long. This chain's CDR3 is CASSLTEFYGYTF. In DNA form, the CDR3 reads TGCGCCAGCAGCTTGACGGAGTTCTATGGCTACACCTTC.

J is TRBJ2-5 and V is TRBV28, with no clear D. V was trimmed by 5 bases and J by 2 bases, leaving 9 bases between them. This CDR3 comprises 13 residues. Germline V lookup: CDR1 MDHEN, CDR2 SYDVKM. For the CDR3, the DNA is TGTGCCAGCAGTACCCCCGGGCAAGAGACCCAGTACTTC. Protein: CASSTPGQETQYF.

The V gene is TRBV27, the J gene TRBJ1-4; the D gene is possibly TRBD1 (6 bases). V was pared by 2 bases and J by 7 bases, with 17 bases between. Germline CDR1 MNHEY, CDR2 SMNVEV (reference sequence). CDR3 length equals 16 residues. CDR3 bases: TGTGCCAGCAGTTTACCGAGGGGGGGGCGCGTTGAAAAACTGTTTTTT. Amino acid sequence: CASSLPRGGRVEKLFF.

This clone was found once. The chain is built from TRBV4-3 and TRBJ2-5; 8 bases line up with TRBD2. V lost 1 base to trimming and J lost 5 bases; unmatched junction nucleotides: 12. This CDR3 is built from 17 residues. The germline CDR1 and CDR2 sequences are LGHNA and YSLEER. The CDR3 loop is CASSQGVRGGTLETQYF. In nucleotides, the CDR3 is TGCGCCAGCAGCCAAGGGGTGCGCGGGGGGACCCTGGAGACCCAGTACTTC.

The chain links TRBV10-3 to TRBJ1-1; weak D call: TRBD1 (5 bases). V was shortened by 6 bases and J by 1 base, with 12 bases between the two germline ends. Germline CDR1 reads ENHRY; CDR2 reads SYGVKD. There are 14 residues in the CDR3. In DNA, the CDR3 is TGTGCCATCAGCCCGGGGGGTAGGAACACTGAAGCTTTCTTT. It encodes CAISPGGRNTEAFF.

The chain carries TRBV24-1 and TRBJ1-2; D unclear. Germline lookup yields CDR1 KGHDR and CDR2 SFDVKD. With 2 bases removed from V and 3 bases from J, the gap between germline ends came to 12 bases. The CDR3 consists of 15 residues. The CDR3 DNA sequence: TGTGCCACCAGTGATTCGGACCGCAAGGACTATGGCTACACCTTC. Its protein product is CATSDSDRKDYGYTF.

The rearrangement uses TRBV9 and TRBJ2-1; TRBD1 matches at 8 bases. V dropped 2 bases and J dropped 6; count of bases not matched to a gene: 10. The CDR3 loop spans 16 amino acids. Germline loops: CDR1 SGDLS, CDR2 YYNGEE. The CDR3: CASSVLTGTGPNEQFF. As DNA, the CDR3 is TGTGCCAGCAGCGTGCTCACCGGGACAGGTCCCAATGAGCAGTTCTTC.

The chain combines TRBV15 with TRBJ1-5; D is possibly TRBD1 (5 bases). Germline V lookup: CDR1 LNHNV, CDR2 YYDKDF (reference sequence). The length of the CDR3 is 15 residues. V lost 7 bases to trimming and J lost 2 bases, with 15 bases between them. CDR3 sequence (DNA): TGTGCCACCATGATGGATCAGGGAGGCAATCAGCCCCAGCATTTT. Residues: CATMMDQGGNQPQHF. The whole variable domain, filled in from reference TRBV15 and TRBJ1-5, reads DAMVIQNPRYQVTQFGKPVTLSCSQTLNHNVMYWYQQKSSQAPKLLFHYYDKDFNNEADTPDNFQSRRPNTSFCFLDIRSPGLGDTAMYLCATMMDQGGNQPQHFGDGTRLSIL.

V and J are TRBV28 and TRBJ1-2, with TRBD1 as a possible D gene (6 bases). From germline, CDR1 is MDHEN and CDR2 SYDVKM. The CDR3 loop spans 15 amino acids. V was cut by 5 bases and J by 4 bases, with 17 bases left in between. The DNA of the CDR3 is TGTGCCAGCAGTCCCCTCCAGGGGCCAGGCTATGGCTACACCTTC. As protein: CASSPLQGPGYGYTF.

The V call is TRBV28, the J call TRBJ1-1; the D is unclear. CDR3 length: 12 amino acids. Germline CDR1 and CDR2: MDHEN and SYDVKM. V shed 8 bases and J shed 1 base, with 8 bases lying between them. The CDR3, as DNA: TGTGCCAGCCGGCGGCGGAACACTGAAGCTTTCTTT. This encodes CASRRRNTEAFF.

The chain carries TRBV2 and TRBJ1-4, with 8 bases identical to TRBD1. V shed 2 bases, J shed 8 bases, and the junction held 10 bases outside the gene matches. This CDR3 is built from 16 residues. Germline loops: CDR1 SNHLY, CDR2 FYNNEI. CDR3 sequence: CASSESGRQGAEKLFF. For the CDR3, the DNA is TGTGCCAGCAGTGAAAGTGGAAGGCAGGGGGCCGAAAAACTGTTTTTT.

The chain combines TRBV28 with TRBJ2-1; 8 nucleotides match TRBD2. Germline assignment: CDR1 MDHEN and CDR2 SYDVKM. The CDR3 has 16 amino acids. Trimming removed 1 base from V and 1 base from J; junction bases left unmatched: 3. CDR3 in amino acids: CASSLFPSGSYNEQFF. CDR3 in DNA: TGTGCCAGCAGTTTATTCCCTAGCGGGTCCTACAATGAGCAGTTCTTC.

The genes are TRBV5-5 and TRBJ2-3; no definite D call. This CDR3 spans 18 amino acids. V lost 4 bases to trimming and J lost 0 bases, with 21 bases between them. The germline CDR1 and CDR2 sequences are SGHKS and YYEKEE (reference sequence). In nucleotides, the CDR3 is TGTGCCAGCAGCCATGGATTGACTGCATTCTTTAGCACAGATACGCAGTATTTT. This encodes CASSHGLTAFFSTDTQYF.

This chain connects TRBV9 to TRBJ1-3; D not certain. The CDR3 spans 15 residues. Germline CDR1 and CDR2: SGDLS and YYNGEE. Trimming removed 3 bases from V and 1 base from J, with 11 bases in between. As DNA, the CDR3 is TGTGCCAGCAGCGCGGACGGAATTTCTGGAAACACCATATATTTT. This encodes CASSADGISGNTIYF.

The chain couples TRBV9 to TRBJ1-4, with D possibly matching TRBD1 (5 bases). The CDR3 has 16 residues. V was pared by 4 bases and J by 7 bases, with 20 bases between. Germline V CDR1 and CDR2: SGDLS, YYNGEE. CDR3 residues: CASSSRPGAGGEKLFF. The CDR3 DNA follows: TGTGCCAGCAGCTCCAGGCCCGGGGCTGGGGGTGAAAAACTGTTTTTT.

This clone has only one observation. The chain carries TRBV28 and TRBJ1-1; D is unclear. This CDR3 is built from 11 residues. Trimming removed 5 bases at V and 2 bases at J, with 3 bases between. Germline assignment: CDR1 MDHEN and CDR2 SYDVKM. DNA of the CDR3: TGTGCCAGCAGTGAAAACACTGAAGCTTTCTTT. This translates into CASSENTEAFF. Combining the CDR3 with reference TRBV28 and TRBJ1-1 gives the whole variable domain DVKVTQSSRYLVKRTGEKVFLECVQDMDHENMFWYRQDPGLGLRLIYFSYDVKMKEKGDIPEGYSVSREKKERFSLILESASTNQTSMYLCASSENTEAFFGQGTRLTVV.

For the CDR3, the DNA is TGTGCCAGCAGTTCCGGTGGGACTACGAACACCGGGGAGCTGTTTTTT. Amino acid sequence: CASSSGGTTNTGELFF. The chain couples TRBV6-6 to TRBJ2-2; 7 nucleotides match TRBD2. This CDR3 comprises 16 residues. Losses at the gene ends were 4 bases for V and 0 bases for J; bases not matched to a gene: 5. Germline CDR1 reads MNHNY; CDR2 reads SVGAGI (reference sequence).

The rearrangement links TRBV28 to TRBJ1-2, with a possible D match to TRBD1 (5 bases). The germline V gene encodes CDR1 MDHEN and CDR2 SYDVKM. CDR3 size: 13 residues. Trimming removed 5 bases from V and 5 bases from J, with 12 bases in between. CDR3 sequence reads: CASSPSGGYGYTF. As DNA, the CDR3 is TGTGCCAGCAGTCCCTCCGGGGGGTATGGCTACACCTTC.

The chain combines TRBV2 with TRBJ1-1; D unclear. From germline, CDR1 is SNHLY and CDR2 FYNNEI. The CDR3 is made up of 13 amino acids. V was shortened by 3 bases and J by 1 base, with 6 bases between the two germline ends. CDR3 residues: CASSDQRNTEAFF. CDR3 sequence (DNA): TGTGCCAGCAGTGATCAACGGAACACTGAAGCTTTCTTT.

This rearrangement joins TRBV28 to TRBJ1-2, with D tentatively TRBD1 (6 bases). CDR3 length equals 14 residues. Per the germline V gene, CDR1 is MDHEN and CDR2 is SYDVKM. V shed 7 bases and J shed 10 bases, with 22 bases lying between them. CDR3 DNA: TGTGCCAGCACCCCTTGGGGGGCATCGGGAGACTACACCTTC. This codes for CASTPWGASGDYTF.

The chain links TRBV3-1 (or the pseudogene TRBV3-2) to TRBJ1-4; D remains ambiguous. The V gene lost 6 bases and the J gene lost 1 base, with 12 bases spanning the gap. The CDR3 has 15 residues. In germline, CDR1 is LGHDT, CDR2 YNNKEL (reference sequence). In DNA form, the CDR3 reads TGTGCCAGCAGTCAAACCATGGTAACTAATGAAAAACTGTTTTTT. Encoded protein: CASSQTMVTNEKLFF.

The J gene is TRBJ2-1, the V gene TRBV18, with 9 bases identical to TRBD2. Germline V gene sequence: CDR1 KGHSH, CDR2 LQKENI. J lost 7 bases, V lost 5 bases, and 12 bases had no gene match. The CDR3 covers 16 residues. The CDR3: CASSGLAGAGGNEQFF. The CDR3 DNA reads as TGTGCCAGCTCAGGATTAGCGGGAGCTGGGGGAAATGAGCAGTTCTTC.

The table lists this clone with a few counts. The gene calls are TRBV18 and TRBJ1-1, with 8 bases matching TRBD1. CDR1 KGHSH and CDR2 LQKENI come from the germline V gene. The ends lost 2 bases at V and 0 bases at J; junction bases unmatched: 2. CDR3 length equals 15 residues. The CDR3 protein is CASSPARGLNTEAFF. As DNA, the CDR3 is TGTGCCAGCTCACCAGCCAGGGGGCTGAACACTGAAGCTTTCTTT.

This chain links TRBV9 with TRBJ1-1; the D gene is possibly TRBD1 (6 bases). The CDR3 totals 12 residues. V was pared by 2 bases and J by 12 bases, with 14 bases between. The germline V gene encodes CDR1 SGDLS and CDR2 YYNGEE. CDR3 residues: CASSVLGGSSFF. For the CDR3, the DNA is TGTGCCAGCAGCGTCTTAGGGGGATCGTCTTTCTTT.

The CDR3 spells CASSLGRYPREQYF. The CDR3, as DNA: TGCGCCAGCAGCTTGGGACGCTACCCTAGGGAGCAGTACTTC. The chain joins TRBV5-1 to TRBJ2-7; D unresolved. Looked up from germline, CDR1 is SGHRS and CDR2 is YFSETQ. The CDR3 extends over 14 amino acids. Trimming took 0 bases from V and 7 from J, leaving 14 bases between them. The complete variable domain, with remaining parts taken from reference TRBV5-1 and TRBJ2-7, reads KAGVTQTPRYLIKTRGQQVTLSCSPISGHRSVSWYQQTPGQGLQFLFEYFSETQRNKGNFPGRFSGRQFSNSRSEMNVSTLELGDSALYLCASSLGRYPREQYFGPGTRLTVT.

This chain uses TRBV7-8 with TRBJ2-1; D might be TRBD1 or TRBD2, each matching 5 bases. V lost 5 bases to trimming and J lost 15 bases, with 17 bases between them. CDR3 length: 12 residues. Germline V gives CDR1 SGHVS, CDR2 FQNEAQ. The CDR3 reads CASSHRRDLPFF. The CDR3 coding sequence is TGTGCCAGCAGCCACAGAAGGGACCTCCCGTTCTTC.